This TCR beta chain emerged from a study of blood T cell repertoires in COVID-19 (dated by TCRdb to between 2020 and 2021). For the study in its entirety: Collaborator samples came from the United States, Italy and Spain and covered acute and convalescent phases of COVID-19. The prospective study material was composed of cDNA or gDNA derived from T cells, B-cell-depleted T cells, or PBMCs. Deeply sampled blood TCRbeta repertoires from subjects exposed to, actively infected with, or recovered from COVID-19 were included in the dataset. A freely available public database, intended as a resource for researchers studying the immune response to SARS-CoV-2, is where the repertoires were released. The samples were drawn from two sources: the first 160 participants of the ongoing ImmuneRACE study, and 950 to 1,500 subjects contributed by 6 global collaborators. A de-identified subject ID, COVID-19 status, age in years and sex were almost always included in the sample metadata. Where available, HLA class I and class II types were obtained from metadata supplied by the sample provider rather than from assay-based typing. General study outcomes and caveats: The amount of clinical and demographic metadata varied by source and participant and was provided uncurated.

Of note for this clone: There is no known antigen for this receptor. The input lacks base qualities; no much larger clone sits a single base away.

In the prospective study, participants were about 18 to 100 years old, resided in about two dozen geographic areas of the United States, and were enrolled through a virtual design. To assign participants to cohorts, the prospective study relied on clinical history that participants themselves reported in a screening survey and a study questionnaire. For ImmuneRACE Cohort 3, a participant was defined as recovered based on two consecutive negative NP/OP PCR tests, clearance by a healthcare professional, or resolution of symptoms. In the prospective study, mobile phlebotomists collected whole blood, serum and a nasopharyngeal or oropharyngeal swab from each participant. Additional blood draws and questionnaires over a roughly two-month period could optionally be provided by prospective study participants. Before DNA extraction, blood samples from the prospective study were shipped at room temperature or frozen.

Taken from the germline V gene, the CDR1 and CDR2 loops are SGHVS and FQNEAQ. From its cysteine to its phenylalanine, the CDR3 spans 16 amino acids. The sequence is cut down to CDR3 DNA, 48 bases in frame from base 1. V and J are trimmed by 3 bases and 8 bases, and the gene matches miss 11 bases of the junction. The immunoSEQ Assay, a bias-controlled multiplex PCR, was used to amplify TCRbeta CDR3 regions from genomic DNA. On the authors' methods: The number of nucleated cells in each sample was estimated by amplification of reference gene primers within the assay. To quantify the absolute abundance of each unique TCRbeta CDR3 rearrangement, sequence reads were collapsed and filtered. Productive Simpson clonality was computed per sample as the square root of Simpson's diversity index over productive rearrangements. TCRdb mirrors the immuneACCESS table, restricted to in-frame sequences. Some clones are absent from its copies; in checked studies, under half trace to an unresolved V gene, and the reason for the others is unknown. V and J calls plus clone size are reproduced from that table; the DNA served to infer D and trimming. The sample table shows 130,000 to 150,000 clones, and around 83% are seen once. Around 8.4% of the sample is held by the ten biggest clonotypes.

The rearranged chain carries TRBV7-8 and TRBJ1-4; 8 junctional bases match TRBD1. This sequence was found in a man aged 45-60 years who had recovered from COVID-19. Sample: PBMCs or T cells enriched from blood (not recorded which). The encoded CDR3 is CASSFYRGVRGEKLFF. The DNA reads TGTGCCAGCAGCTTTTACAGGGGGGTGAGGGGCGAAAAACTGTTTTTT.